This section outlines one TCR beta chain sequence together with its context. Its antigen is not known. Lactation, pregnancy, other autoimmune disease or uncontrolled infection led to exclusion of patients. The data originate from a study of T cells in Graves' hyperthyroidism and ophthalmopathy. Whole-study results and caveats: Most thyroid-expanded clonotypes above 0.001 were also found in blood.

Amplification of TCR beta CDR3 regions used RNA as the template. The HTBI set primed first-round TCR CDR3 RT-PCR. TCRdb fed the multiplex PCR reads into MiXCR, producing one record per CDR3 protein. The table lists 750,000 to 950,000 distinct CDR3 sequences, roughly 40% of them singletons. The CDR3 sequence is 18 residues long. Trimming pared 0 bases from V and 3 bases from J, leaving 17 bases between. Germline values: CDR1 MNHEY, CDR2 SVGEGT. The specimen was blood. This TCR derives from a man aged 18 to 29 with Graves' hyperthyroidism. The V gene is TRBV6-2 or TRBV6-3, the J gene TRBJ2-2; possibly TRBD1 for D (6 bases). The CDR3 nucleotides are TGTGCCAGCAGTTACTCGGTCCGCCGGGACACCTACACCGGGGAGCTGTTTTTT. Encoded protein: CASSYSVRRDTYTGELFF.